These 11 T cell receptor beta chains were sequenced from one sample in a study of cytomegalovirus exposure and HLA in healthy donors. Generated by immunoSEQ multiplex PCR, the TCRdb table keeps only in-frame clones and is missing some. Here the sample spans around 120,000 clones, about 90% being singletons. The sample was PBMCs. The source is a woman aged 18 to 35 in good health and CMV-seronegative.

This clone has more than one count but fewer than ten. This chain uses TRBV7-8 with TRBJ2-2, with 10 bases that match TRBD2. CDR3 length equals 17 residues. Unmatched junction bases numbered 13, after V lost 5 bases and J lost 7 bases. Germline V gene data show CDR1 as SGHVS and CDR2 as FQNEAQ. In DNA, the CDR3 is TGTGCCAGCAGCCCCCACCGGCTAGCGGGGGCCAACGGGGAGCTGTTTTTT. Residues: CASSPHRLAGANGELFF.

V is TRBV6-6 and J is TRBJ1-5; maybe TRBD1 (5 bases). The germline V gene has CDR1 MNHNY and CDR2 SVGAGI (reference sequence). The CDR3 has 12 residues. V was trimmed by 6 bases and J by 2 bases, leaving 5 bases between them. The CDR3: CASRQGNQPQHF. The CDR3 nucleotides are TGTGCCAGCAGACAGGGCAATCAGCCCCAGCATTTT.

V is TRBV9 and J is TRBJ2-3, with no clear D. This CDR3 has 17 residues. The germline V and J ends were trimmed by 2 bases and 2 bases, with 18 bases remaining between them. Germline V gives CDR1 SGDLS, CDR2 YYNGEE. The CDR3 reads CASSVAPLPVSTDTQYF. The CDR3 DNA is TGTGCCAGCAGCGTTGCGCCCCTCCCCGTGTCCACAGATACGCAGTATTTT.

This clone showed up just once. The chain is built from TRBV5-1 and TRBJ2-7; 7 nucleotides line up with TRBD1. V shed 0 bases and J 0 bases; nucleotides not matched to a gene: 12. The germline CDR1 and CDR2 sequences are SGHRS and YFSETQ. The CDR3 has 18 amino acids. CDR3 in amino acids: CASSLETTGYTSSYEQYF. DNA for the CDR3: TGCGCCAGCAGCTTGGAAACGACAGGGTACACCAGCTCCTACGAGCAGTACTTC. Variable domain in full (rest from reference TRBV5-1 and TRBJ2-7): KAGVTQTPRYLIKTRGQQVTLSCSPISGHRSVSWYQQTPGQGLQFLFEYFSETQRNKGNFPGRFSGRQFSNSRSEMNVSTLELGDSALYLCASSLETTGYTSSYEQYFGPGTRLTVT.

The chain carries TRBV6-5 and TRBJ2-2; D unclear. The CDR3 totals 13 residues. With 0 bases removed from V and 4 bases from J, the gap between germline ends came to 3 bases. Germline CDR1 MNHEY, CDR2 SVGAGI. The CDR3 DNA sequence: TGTGCCAGCAGTTACTCGAGCACCGGGGAGCTGTTTTTT. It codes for CASSYSSTGELFF.

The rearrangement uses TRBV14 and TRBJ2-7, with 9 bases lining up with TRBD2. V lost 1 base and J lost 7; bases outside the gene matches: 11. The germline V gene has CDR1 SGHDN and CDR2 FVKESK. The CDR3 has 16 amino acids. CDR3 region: CASSQAPAGGGQEQYF. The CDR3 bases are TGTGCCAGCAGCCAAGCACCGGCGGGAGGGGGTCAGGAGCAGTACTTC.

The CDR3 bases are TGTGCCAGCAGTTATGACGGGAGGATTGAGCAGTTCTTC. This codes for CASSYDGRIEQFF. V is TRBV27 and J is TRBJ2-1; the match to TRBD2 covers 7 bases. CDR1 and CDR2 from the germline V gene are MNHEY and SMNVEV (reference sequence). Unmatched junction bases numbered 6, after V lost 4 bases and J lost 9 bases. This CDR3 contains 13 residues.

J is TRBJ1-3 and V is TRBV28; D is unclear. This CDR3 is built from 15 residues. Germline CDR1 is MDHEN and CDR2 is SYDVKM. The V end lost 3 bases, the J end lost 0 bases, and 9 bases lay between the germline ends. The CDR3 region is CASSFSPISGNTIYF. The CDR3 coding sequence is TGTGCCAGCAGTTTCTCGCCTATCTCTGGAAACACCATATATTTT.

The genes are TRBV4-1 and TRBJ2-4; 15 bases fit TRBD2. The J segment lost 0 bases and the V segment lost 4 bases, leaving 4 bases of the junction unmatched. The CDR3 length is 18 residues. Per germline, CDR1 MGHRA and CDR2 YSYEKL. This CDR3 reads CASSLGLAGGVAKNIQYF. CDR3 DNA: TGCGCCAGCAGCCTCGGACTAGCGGGAGGGGTAGCCAAAAACATTCAGTACTTC.

This CDR3 is CASIERGRISGNTIYF. CDR3 nucleotide sequence: TGTGCCAGCATCGAGCGGGGAAGGATCTCTGGAAACACCATATATTTT. The genes are TRBV28 and TRBJ1-3; unclear D gene. Germline CDR1 and CDR2: MDHEN and SYDVKM. This CDR3 has 16 amino acids. V lost 7 bases and J lost 0, with 16 bases in between.

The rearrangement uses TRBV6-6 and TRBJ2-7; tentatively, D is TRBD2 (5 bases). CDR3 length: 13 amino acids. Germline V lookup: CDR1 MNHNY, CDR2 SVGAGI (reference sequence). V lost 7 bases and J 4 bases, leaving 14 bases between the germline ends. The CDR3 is CASKELEGYEQYF. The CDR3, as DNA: TGTGCCAGCAAGGAGCTCGAGGGATACGAGCAGTACTTC.